Here is one T cell receptor (beta chain) with its context. The germline gives CDR1 SGHTA, CDR2 FQGTGA. With 5 bases removed from V and 2 bases from J, the gap between germline ends came to 11 bases. The CDR3 sequence is 14 residues long. The data stem from a study of control samples from healthy donors and cancer patients. Using immunoSEQ multiplex PCR, the repertoire was profiled, and TCRdb retains in-frame clones only, with some absent. There are roughly 370,000 clones in the sample; 75% to 95% occur only once, and more than 6% lies in the top ten. The sequenced sample was PBMCs. The J gene is TRBJ2-3, the V gene TRBV7-3, with D uncertain. The sequence was obtained from a man aged 40-50 years with head and neck cancer. Here the CDR3 reads CASSPSRDTDTQYF. The DNA for the CDR3 is TGTGCCAGCAGCCCATCTCGAGACACAGATACGCAGTATTTT.